Below, 14 T cell receptor beta chains from the same sample are listed, as sequenced in a study of cytomegalovirus exposure and HLA in healthy donors. In the PCR, 60 Vbeta and 13 Jbeta primers were used. Assay: immunoSEQ multiplex PCR; the TCRdb copy retains only in-frame clones and omits some. The sample consists of tens of thousands of clones, roughly 80% of them appearing once. The sequenced sample consisted of PBMCs. The source is a woman in her forties in good health and CMV-seropositive.

The J gene is TRBJ2-3, the V gene TRBV2, with D possibly TRBD2 on 6 matching bases. V was pared by 8 bases and J by 0 bases, with 12 bases between. Germline CDR1 is SNHLY and CDR2 is FYNNEI. The CDR3 runs to 14 residues. The CDR3 DNA sequence: TGTGCCAGCGGTAGGGCGGGAAGCACAGATACGCAGTATTTT. It codes for CASGRAGSTDTQYF. Full variable domain (rest looked up from reference TRBV2 and TRBJ2-3): EPEVTQTPSHQVTQMGQEVILRCVPISNHLYFYWYRQILGQKVEFLVSFYNNEISEKSEIFDDQFSVERPDGSNFTLKIRSTKLEDSAMYFCASGRAGSTDTQYFGPGTRLTVL.

This clone was observed a handful of times. V is TRBV19 and J is TRBJ2-3, with a tentative D call TRBD1 (6 bases). CDR3 size: 14 residues. Trimming left V 5 bases short and J 0 bases short, with 9 bases between. Germline values: CDR1 LNHDA, CDR2 SQIVND (reference sequence). The CDR3 loop is CASSRTVSTDTQYF. The DNA of the CDR3 is TGTGCCAGTAGTCGGACAGTTAGCACAGATACGCAGTATTTT.

With regard to this clone: The junction departs from the called germline gene at one end, perhaps through a read error. The CDR3 here is CSSSPLPRGDF. DNA of the CDR3: TGTTCCAGCAGCCCCCTCCCGCGGGGGGATTTT. J is TRBJ1-3 and V is TRBV7-9, with D possibly matching TRBD1 (5 bases). The CDR3 consists of 11 residues. CDR1 SEHNR and CDR2 FQNEAQ come from the germline V gene (reference sequence).

On this clone: One end of the junction is discordant with germline, which a read error may explain. The CDR3 DNA reads as TGTGCCAGCGGCTTAACTCGGGTAGAAGCTTTCTTT. This encodes CASGLTRVEAFF. The chain joins TRBV7-9 to TRBJ1-1; D unresolved. This CDR3 region has 12 residues. Germline assignment: CDR1 SEHNR and CDR2 FQNEAQ (reference sequence).

The rearrangement uses TRBV7-8 and TRBJ2-5; 7 nucleotides agree with TRBD1. This CDR3 is 16 amino acids long. The germline CDR1 and CDR2 sequences are SGHVS and FQNEAQ. Trimming removed 0 bases from V and 3 bases from J; junction bases left unmatched: 7. The CDR3 DNA reads TGTGCCAGCAGCTTAGCCCACAGGGGCCCGAAAGAGACCCAGTACTTC. Its protein product is CASSLAHRGPKETQYF.

The rearrangement links TRBV10-3 to TRBJ1-5; unclear D gene. V shed 4 bases and J shed 4 bases, with 14 bases lying between them. Looked up from germline, CDR1 is ENHRY and CDR2 is SYGVKD. This CDR3 contains 15 residues. CDR3 amino acids: CAISANSITNQPQHF. The CDR3 coding sequence is TGTGCCATCAGTGCTAACAGTATCACTAATCAGCCCCAGCATTTT.

The count of this clone is one. J is TRBJ2-2 and V is TRBV19; D unresolved. This CDR3 comprises 16 residues. Trimming removed 3 bases from V and 0 bases from J, with 11 bases in between. The germline gives CDR1 LNHDA, CDR2 SQIVND (reference sequence). DNA for the CDR3: TGTGCCAGTAGTATTGCGGCCACCTCGAACACCGGGGAGCTGTTTTTT. This translates into CASSIAATSNTGELFF.

The chain uses TRBV29-1 and TRBJ2-1; 9 positions match TRBD2. The CDR3 has 15 residues. Germline CDR1 and CDR2: SQVTM and ANQGSEA. Germline trimming cut 7 bases from V and 6 bases from J; bases unmatched to any gene: 13. The CDR3 DNA is TGCAGCGGCGGGACCTTAGCGGGGGTCAGCAATGAGCAGTTCTTC. Protein sequence: CSGGTLAGVSNEQFF.

V is TRBV4-1 and J is TRBJ1-4; TRBD1 matches 8 bases. After removal of 1 base from V and 7 bases from J, the junction contained 5 bases not matched to a gene. CDR1 and CDR2 from the germline V gene are MGHRA and YSYEKL. This CDR3 is 15 amino acids long. CDR3 sequence (DNA): TGCGCCAGCAGCCAAGTTGGGACAGGCAGTGAAAAACTGTTTTTT. It yields the protein CASSQVGTGSEKLFF.

This chain joins TRBV7-2 and TRBJ2-6; D is possibly TRBD2 (5 bases). This CDR3 comprises 16 residues. Germline CDR1 reads SGHTA; CDR2 reads FQGNSA. V lost 5 bases and J 2 bases, leaving 13 bases between the germline ends. CDR3 sequence reads: CASSRSTGTGANVLTF. CDR3 nucleotide sequence: TGTGCCAGCAGCAGATCCACGGGGACTGGGGCCAACGTCCTGACTTTC. Looking up the rest from reference TRBV7-2 and TRBJ2-6 gives the full variable domain: GAGVSQSPSNKVTEKGKDVELRCDPISGHTALYWYRQSLGQGLEFLIYFQGNSAPDKSGLPSDRFSAERTGGSVSTLTIQRTQQEDSAVYLCASSRSTGTGANVLTFGAGSRLTVL.

This chain uses TRBV7-6 with TRBJ2-1, with TRBD1 identical over 7 bases. CDR3 length: 14 residues. With 2 bases clipped from V and 9 bases from J, the junction kept 7 bases outside the gene matches. The germline gives CDR1 SGHVS, CDR2 FNYEAQ. CDR3 nucleotides: TGTGCCAGCAGCTTAACCGGGACAGTAGGTGAGCAGTTCTTC. As protein: CASSLTGTVGEQFF. Looking up the rest from reference TRBV7-6 and TRBJ2-1 gives the full variable domain: GAGVSQSPRYKVTKRGQDVALRCDPISGHVSLYWYRQALGQGPEFLTYFNYEAQQDKSGLPNDRFSAERPEGSISTLTIQRTEQRDSAMYRCASSLTGTVGEQFFGPGTRLTVL.

The DNA of the CDR3 is TGTGCCAGCAGTTATGCAGGGGGGCAGCCCCAGCATTTT. It specifies CASSYAGGQPQHF. The chain has TRBV6-1 and TRBJ1-5; 7 bases map to TRBD1. The CDR3 length is 13 residues. In germline, CDR1 is MNHNS, CDR2 SASEGT. V lost 5 bases, J lost 7 bases, and 5 bases stayed unmatched.

The chain joins TRBV6-5 to TRBJ1-1; no clear D. Per germline, CDR1 MNHEY and CDR2 SVGAGI. The V gene lost 0 bases and the J gene lost 0 bases, with 11 bases spanning the gap. This CDR3 has 16 amino acids. The CDR3 DNA reads TGTGCCAGCAGTTACTCTTATTGGCGGATGAACACTGAAGCTTTCTTT. It yields the protein CASSYSYWRMNTEAFF.

A note on this clone: A read error may account for a junction end that differs from germline. The chain joins TRBV5-1 to TRBJ2-3; 9 nucleotides align to TRBD2. The germline V gene encodes CDR1 SGHRS and CDR2 YFSETQ. This CDR3 has 15 amino acids. The CDR3 coding sequence is TGCGCCAGCACCTTGATGAGCGGGGGGCCAGATACGCAGTATTTT. Protein sequence: CASTLMSGGPDTQYF.